This note documents a single T cell receptor beta chain sequence. Germline CDR1 is MDHEN and CDR2 is SYDVKM. The CDR3 consists of 15 residues. J was trimmed by 4 bases and V by 4 bases; bases with no gene match: 9. This sample stems from a study of cytomegalovirus exposure and HLA in healthy donors. Both 60 Vbeta primers and 13 Jbeta primers went into the PCR. Profiled with immunoSEQ multiplex PCR; TCRdb holds only in-frame clones, not every one. Found here are roughly 110,000 clones, around 73% of them singletons; the top ten hold 7.8%. The V gene is TRBV28, the J gene TRBJ2-7; 8 positions match TRBD1. This TCR came from a man under 40 in good health and CMV-seronegative. Specimen: PBMCs. CDR3 nucleotide sequence: TGTGCCAGCAGTTGGGCGGGGACAGGAGTTTACGAGCAGTACTTC. Translated, it gives CASSWAGTGVYEQYF.